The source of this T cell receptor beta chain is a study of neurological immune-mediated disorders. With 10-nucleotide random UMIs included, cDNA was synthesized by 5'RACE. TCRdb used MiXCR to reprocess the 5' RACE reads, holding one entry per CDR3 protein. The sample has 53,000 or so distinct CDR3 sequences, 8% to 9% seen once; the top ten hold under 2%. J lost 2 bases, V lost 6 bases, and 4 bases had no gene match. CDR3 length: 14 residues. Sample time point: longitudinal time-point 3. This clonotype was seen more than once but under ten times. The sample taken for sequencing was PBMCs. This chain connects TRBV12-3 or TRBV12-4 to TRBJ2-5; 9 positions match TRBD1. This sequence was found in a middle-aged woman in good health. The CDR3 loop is CASSPGQGQETQYF. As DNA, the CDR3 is TGTGCCAGCAGCCCCGGACAGGGGCAAGAGACCCAGTACTTC.